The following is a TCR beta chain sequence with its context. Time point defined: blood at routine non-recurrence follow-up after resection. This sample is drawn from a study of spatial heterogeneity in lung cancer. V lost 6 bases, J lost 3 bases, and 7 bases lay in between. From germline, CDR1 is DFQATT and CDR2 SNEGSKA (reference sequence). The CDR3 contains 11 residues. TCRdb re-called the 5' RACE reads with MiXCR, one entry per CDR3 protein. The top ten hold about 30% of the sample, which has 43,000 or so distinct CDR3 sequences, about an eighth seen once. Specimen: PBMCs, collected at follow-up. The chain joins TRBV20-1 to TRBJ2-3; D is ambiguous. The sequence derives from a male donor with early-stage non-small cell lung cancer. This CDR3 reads CSARRTDTQYF. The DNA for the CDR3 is TGCAGTGCGCGGAGAACAGATACGCAGTATTTT.